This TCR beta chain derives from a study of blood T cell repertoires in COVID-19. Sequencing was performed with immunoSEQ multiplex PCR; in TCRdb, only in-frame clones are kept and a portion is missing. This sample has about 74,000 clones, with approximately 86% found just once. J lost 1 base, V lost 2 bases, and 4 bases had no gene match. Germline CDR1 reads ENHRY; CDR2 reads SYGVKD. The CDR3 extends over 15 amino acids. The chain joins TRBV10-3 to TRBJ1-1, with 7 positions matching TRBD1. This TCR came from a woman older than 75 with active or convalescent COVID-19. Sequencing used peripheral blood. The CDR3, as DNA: TGTGCCATCAGTGAGATCAGACAGGGGAACACTGAAGCTTTCTTT. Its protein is CAISEIRQGNTEAFF.